This T cell receptor beta chain was observed in a study of response to subunit inactivated influenza vaccine. TCRdb fed the RT-PCR reads into MiXCR, producing one record per CDR3 protein. The sample consists of under 500,000 distinct CDR3 sequences, approximately 11% of them appearing once. At least ten counts were recorded for this clonotype. The ends lost 2 bases at V and 2 bases at J; junction bases unmatched: 3. The germline gives CDR1 SEHNR, CDR2 FQNEAQ (reference sequence). The CDR3 contains 16 residues. The sequences come from PBMCs from blood, collected about 40 days after vaccination. This TCR was recovered from a man between 50 and 59 years old who received an inactivated influenza vaccine. The gene calls are TRBV7-9 and TRBJ2-2; TRBD1 matches at 9 bases. The CDR3 bases are TGTGCCAGCAGCTTACCGGGACAGGGAAACACCGGGGAGCTGTTTTTT. Its protein is CASSLPGQGNTGELFF.